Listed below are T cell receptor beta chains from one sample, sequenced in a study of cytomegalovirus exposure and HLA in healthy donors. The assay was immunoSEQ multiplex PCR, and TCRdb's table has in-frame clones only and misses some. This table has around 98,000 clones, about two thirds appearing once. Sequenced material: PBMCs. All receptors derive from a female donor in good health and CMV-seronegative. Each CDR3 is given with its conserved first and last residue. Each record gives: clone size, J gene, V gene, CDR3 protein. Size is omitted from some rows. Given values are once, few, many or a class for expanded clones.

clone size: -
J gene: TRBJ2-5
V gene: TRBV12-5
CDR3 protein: CASGLLTQETQYF

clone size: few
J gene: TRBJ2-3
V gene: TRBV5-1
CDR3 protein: CASSDLAGGTDTQYF

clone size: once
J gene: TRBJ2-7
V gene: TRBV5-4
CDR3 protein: CASSLANRLGEQYF

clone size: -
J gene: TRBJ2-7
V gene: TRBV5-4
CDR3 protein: CASTNGGGASSYEQYF

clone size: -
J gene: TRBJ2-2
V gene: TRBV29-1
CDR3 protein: CSVVGAGGQAGELFF

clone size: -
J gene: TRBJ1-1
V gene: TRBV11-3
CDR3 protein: CASSSKEAGDTEAFF

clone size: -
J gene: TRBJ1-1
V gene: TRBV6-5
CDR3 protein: CASSYESGKGNTEAFF

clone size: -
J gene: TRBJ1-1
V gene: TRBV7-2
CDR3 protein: CASSALQGLNTEAFF

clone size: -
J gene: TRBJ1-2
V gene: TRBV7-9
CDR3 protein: CASTPTGTNYGYTF

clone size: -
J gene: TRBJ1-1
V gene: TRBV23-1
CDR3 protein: CASSPRQGDGAFF